This T cell receptor beta chain was observed in a study of Ad26.COV2.S vaccination and SARS-CoV-2 variants. Regarding the study as a whole: Comparable non-spike TCR breadth was observed in vaccine and placebo recipients. It is possible that the TCR breadth and depth analyses underestimated the total T cell responses. Participants in the vaccine arm had higher spike-specific TCR breadth; placebo recipients had lower.

The CDR3 runs 13 residues. CDR1 is SGHNT, CDR2 YYREEE, per germline (reference sequence). The V end lost 0 bases, the J end lost 2 bases, and 3 bases lay between the germline ends. Documented treatment: roughly 18 received Ad26.COV2.S at low or high dose, single or two shots; 5 received placebo; per-sample allocation not given. Repertoires come from day 63 after the first vaccine or placebo injection. An Ad26 vector that expressed Wuhan-strain SARS-CoV-2 spike constituted the vaccine. Clones were read by immunoSEQ multiplex PCR, and TCRdb kept only the in-frame ones, dropping some. The sample has nearly 400,000 clones, around 89% seen once. In the case of this clone: What it binds is unknown.

Material: peripheral blood, obtained in a trial of Ad26.COV2.S vaccine versus placebo. V is TRBV5-4 and J is TRBJ2-1, with D unresolved. This receptor was obtained from a person aged 18 to 59 who received the Ad26.COV2.S COVID-19 vaccine or a placebo. This CDR3 reads CASSLEPYNEQFF. The CDR3 nucleotides are TGTGCCAGCAGCTTGGAACCCTACAATGAGCAGTTCTTC. The whole variable domain, remainder taken from reference TRBV5-4 and TRBJ2-1, is ETGVTQSPTHLIKTRGQQVTLRCSSQSGHNTVSWYQQALGQGPQFIFQYYREEENGRGNFPPRFSGLQFPNYSSELNVNALELDDSALYLCASSLEPYNEQFFGPGTRLTVL.